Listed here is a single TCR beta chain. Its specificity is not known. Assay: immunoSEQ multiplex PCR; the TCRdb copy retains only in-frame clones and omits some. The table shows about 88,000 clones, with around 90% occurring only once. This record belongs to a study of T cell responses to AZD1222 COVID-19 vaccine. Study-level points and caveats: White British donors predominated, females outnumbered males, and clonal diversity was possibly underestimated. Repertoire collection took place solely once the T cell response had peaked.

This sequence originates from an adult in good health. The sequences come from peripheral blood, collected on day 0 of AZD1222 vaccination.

As DNA, the CDR3 is TGTGCCAGCAGCCAACTAATACAGGGGGCGGCGGAAAAACTGTTTTTT. It encodes CASSQLIQGAAEKLFF. The rearrangement joins TRBV5-5 to TRBJ1-4; 9 bases agree with TRBD1. This CDR3 spans 16 amino acids. Germline V gene sequence: CDR1 SGHKS, CDR2 YYEKEE (reference sequence). V trimming: 4 bases; J trimming: 8 bases; junction bases outside the gene matches: 12.